Shown below are 32 T cell receptor beta chains from a single sample sequenced in a study of T cell clonality in common variable immunodeficiency. TCRdb's table, derived via immunoSEQ multiplex PCR, lists solely in-frame clones and lacks some. The profile covers 45,000 to 55,000 clones, none occurring a single time. The sample was peripheral blood mononuclear cells. These TCRs come from a person between 18 and 75 years old in good health.

This clone has ten or more counts. From the germline J gene comes the end of the CDR3, since the read stops 3 residues before it. This chain links TRBV7-2 with TRBJ1-4; tentative D call: TRBD1 (5 bases). Trimming removed 5 bases at V and 6 bases at J, with 13 bases between. The germline CDR1 and CDR2 sequences are SGHTA and FQGNSA. This CDR3 region has 14 residues. The CDR3 here is CASSPAGGHEKLFF. The CDR3 bases that were read are TGTGCCAGCAGCCCCGCGGGGGGTCATGAAAAA.

At least ten counts were recorded for this clone. The read is 3 residues too short to cover the CDR3 end, so that end is filled in from the germline J gene. The genes are TRBV7-2 and TRBJ2-3; D unresolved. Germline V gene lookup returns CDR1 SGHTA and CDR2 FQGNSA. Trimming stripped 1 base from V and 0 bases from J, with 5 bases between. The length of the CDR3 is 14 residues. The part of the CDR3 DNA that was read is TGTGCCAGCAGCTTAGAAGGTAGCACAGATACG. This encodes CASSLEGSTDT. In full, the CDR3 is CASSLEGSTDTQYF.

This clone was detected ten times or more. The CDR3 end lies 3 residues beyond the end of the read and is filled in from the germline J gene. V gene TRBV4-2 combines with J gene TRBJ2-2; 11 nucleotides line up with TRBD2. The CDR3 is 17 amino acids. The J segment lost 5 bases and the V segment lost 2 bases, leaving 7 bases of the junction unmatched. From germline, CDR1 is LGHNA and CDR2 YNFKEQ. The CDR3 DNA, read in part, is TGTGCCAGCAGCCAAACCACTAGCGGGAGTATTACCGGGGAG. It encodes CASSQTTSGSITGE. The CDR3, in full, reads CASSQTTSGSITGELFF.

There are many counts of this clone. The CDR3 spells CAISDIEVGQGRETQYF. The sequenced CDR3 bases are TGTGCCATCAGTGATATCGAAGTAGGGCAGGGGAGGGAGACC. This rearrangement joins TRBV10-3 to TRBJ2-5; the D gene could be TRBD1 or TRBD2 (6 bases each). The CDR3 end is not reached by the read, which stops 3 residues before it; the germline J gene fills it in. The V end was cut by 3 bases, the J end by 5 bases, with 22 bases between. The CDR3 is made up of 17 amino acids. CDR1 ENHRY and CDR2 SYGVKD come from the germline V gene.

Remarks on this clone: The sequence runs out 3 residues before the end of the CDR3; the remainder is reconstructed from the germline J gene. This chain uses TRBV2 with TRBJ1-6; D is unresolved. This CDR3 contains 13 residues. Germline lookup yields CDR1 SNHLY and CDR2 FYNNEI. V lost 5 bases to trimming and J lost 7 bases, with 9 bases between them. The part of the CDR3 DNA that was read is TGTGCCAGCAGTCCGGTACTAAATTCACCC. Encoded protein: CASSPVLNSP. The CDR3 in full is CASSPVLNSPLHF.

This clone has just a few counts. The read finishes 3 residues shy of the CDR3 end, and the germline J gene is used to complete it. The chain is built from TRBV7-9 and TRBJ1-6, with D perhaps TRBD1 (6 bases). Germline CDR1 is SEHNR and CDR2 is FQNEAQ (reference sequence). V shed 6 bases and J shed 10 bases, with 16 bases lying between them. The CDR3 runs 14 residues. The sequenced CDR3 bases are TGTGCCAGCAGTCTGCAGGGGAATTGGTCACCC. Protein product: CASSLQGNWSP. The CDR3, in full, reads CASSLQGNWSPLHF.

This clone was counted many times. Read data end 3 residues before the CDR3 end; the end is taken from the germline J gene. This chain connects TRBV2 to TRBJ2-2, with TRBD1 as a possible D gene (6 bases). In germline, CDR1 is SNHLY, CDR2 FYNNEI. Trimming cost V 5 bases and J 2 bases, with 12 bases left between them. This CDR3 has 15 amino acids. CDR3: CASSRTETNTGELFF. The sequenced part of the CDR3 DNA is TGTGCCAGCAGTAGGACAGAGACTAACACCGGGGAG.

In its sample, this clone was seen many times. The read terminates 3 residues before the CDR3 end, so the remaining end is supplied by the germline J gene. J is TRBJ2-2 and V is TRBV20-1; the D gene is possibly TRBD2 (6 bases). The V gene's germline CDR1 is DFQATT and CDR2 SNEGSKA (reference sequence). The CDR3 extends over 15 amino acids. The ends were cut back, 1 base at V and 7 bases at J, with 16 bases in the middle. The CDR3 sequence: CSARAAGSGGGELFF. The sequenced part of the CDR3 DNA is TGCAGTGCTAGAGCGGCCGGGAGCGGTGGCGGGGAG.

This clone has at least ten counts. Read sequence stops 3 residues before the CDR3 end, and the germline J gene provides the missing end. V and J are TRBV13 and TRBJ1-4; maybe TRBD1 (5 bases). V lost 4 bases and J 3 bases, leaving 12 bases between the germline ends. Germline CDR1 is PRHDT and CDR2 is FYEKMQ (reference sequence). This CDR3 region has 15 residues. CDR3 DNA, as far as it was read: TGTGCCAGCAGCTCACGGCGGGGCCCTAATGAAAAA. It yields the protein CASSSRRGPNEK. The full CDR3 protein is CASSSRRGPNEKLFF.

Comment on this clone: The sequenced fragment ends 3 residues before the CDR3 boundary, so the rest is inferred from the germline J gene. The chain links TRBV20-1 to TRBJ2-5; D is perhaps TRBD1 (5 bases). CDR1 and CDR2 from the germline V gene are DFQATT and SNEGSKA (reference sequence). The V and J ends lost 5 bases and 5 bases respectively, with 12 bases between them. There are 12 residues in the CDR3. The CDR3 DNA, read in part, is TGCAGTGCTCCAGGGCTTTCGGAGACC. This gives the protein CSAPGLSET. The entire CDR3 protein reads CSAPGLSETQYF.

This clone has a count of ten or more. This CDR3 is CASSRGQASSYNEQFF. The CDR3 DNA, read in part, is TGTGCCAGCAGCAGGGGGCAGGCCTCTTCCTACAATGAG. The chain joins TRBV5-4 to TRBJ2-1, with 7 bases identical to TRBD1. The CDR3 end falls 3 residues outside the read, so it is completed with the germline J gene. This CDR3 region has 16 residues. V shed 4 bases and J 1 base; nucleotides not matched to a gene: 8. Germline values: CDR1 SGHNT, CDR2 YYREEE (reference sequence).

The table lists this clone with many counts. The read stops 3 residues short of the end of the CDR3; the missing end is completed from the germline J gene. J is TRBJ1-2 and V is TRBV6-1; D gene unclear. The CDR3 extends over 13 amino acids. Between the trimmed V and J ends, which lost 4 bases and 4 bases, there was a span of 10 bases. CDR1 and CDR2 from the germline V gene are MNHNS and SASEGT. The DNA read from the CDR3 is TGTGCCAGCAGTGCGCACGGGGTCTATGGC. Translated: CASSAHGVYG. The entire CDR3 protein is CASSAHGVYGYTF.

This clone was observed many times. The sequence runs out 3 residues before the end of the CDR3; the remainder is reconstructed from the germline J gene. This sequence joins TRBV11-2 and TRBJ1-5, with D possibly matching TRBD1 (6 bases). Trimming removed 0 bases from V and 5 bases from J, with 8 bases in between. Looked up from germline, CDR1 is SGHAT and CDR2 is FQNNGV. The CDR3 runs 14 residues. The DNA read from the CDR3 is TGTGCCAGCAGCTTAGATGGGGGCGATCAGCCC. Its translation is CASSLDGGDQP. The full-length CDR3 reads as CASSLDGGDQPQHF.

This clone has ten or more counts. The CDR3 extends 3 residues past the end of the read, so its final part is completed from the germline J gene. The V gene is TRBV5-1, the J gene TRBJ2-2, with a weak D call TRBD2 (5 bases). The CDR3 is made up of 14 amino acids. Trimming removed 3 bases from V and 2 bases from J, with 8 bases in between. Germline V CDR1 and CDR2: SGHRS, YFSETQ. CDR3 protein: CASSSGLNTGELFF. The part of the CDR3 DNA that was read is TGCGCCAGCAGCTCAGGACTTAACACCGGGGAG.

Ten or more counts support this clone. A junction boundary mismatches the germline segment, possibly from a read error. The read finishes 3 residues shy of the CDR3 end, and the germline J gene is used to complete it. The chain couples TRBV4-2 to TRBJ2-2; D not certain. The CDR3 covers 14 residues. CDR1 is LGHNA and CDR2 is YNFKEQ in the germline V gene. The CDR3 loop is CASSQERNTGELFF. Incomplete CDR3 DNA: TGCGCCAGCAGCCAAGAGCGGAACACCGGGGAG.

This clone was counted many times. The CDR3 end is not reached by the read, which stops 3 residues before it; the germline J gene fills it in. The genes are TRBV29-1 and TRBJ2-2, with D possibly being TRBD2 (5 bases). V was shortened by 7 bases and J by 2 bases, with 14 bases between the two germline ends. This CDR3 has 14 amino acids. Germline V gives CDR1 SQVTM, CDR2 ANQGSEA. The covered CDR3 bases are TGCAGCGGAGGACTGCAGGATAACACCGGGGAG. It specifies CSGGLQDNTGE. The whole CDR3 is CSGGLQDNTGELFF.

A few counts support this clone. The CDR3 is cut off 3 residues early in the read; its end comes from the germline J gene. The genes are TRBV11-2 and TRBJ1-1; 7 bases are a match to TRBD1. This CDR3 comprises 15 residues. The V gene end was trimmed by 5 bases and the J gene end by 4 bases; junction bases not matched to a gene: 10. Germline assignment: CDR1 SGHAT and CDR2 FQNNGV. CDR3 DNA, as far as it was read: TGTGCCAGCAGCATATTCCCAGGGGGAAGCACTGAA. Protein product: CASSIFPGGSTE. The whole CDR3 protein is CASSIFPGGSTEAFF.

This clone has at least ten counts. The read finishes 3 residues shy of the CDR3 end, and the germline J gene is used to complete it. The chain uses TRBV20-1 and TRBJ2-7, with TRBD1 matching 7 bases. Germline V gene data show CDR1 as DFQATT and CDR2 as SNEGSKA (reference sequence). This CDR3 is built from 15 residues. The J segment lost 2 bases and the V segment lost 0 bases, leaving 7 bases of the junction unmatched. The CDR3 spells CSARDRTGYAYEQYF. Partial CDR3 DNA: TGCAGTGCTAGAGACCGGACAGGTTATGCCTACGAG.

This clone was seen at least ten times. Read data end 3 residues before the CDR3 end; the end is taken from the germline J gene. The V call is TRBV19, the J call TRBJ2-1, with TRBD1 matching over 10 bases. The CDR3 has 15 residues. The V gene end was trimmed by 4 bases and the J gene end by 8 bases; junction bases not matched to a gene: 8. Germline lookup yields CDR1 LNHDA and CDR2 SQIVND (reference sequence). The CDR3: CASSKGQGKFDEQFF. The part of the CDR3 DNA that was read is TGTGCCAGTAGTAAGGGACAGGGGAAGTTTGATGAG.

This clone occurred many times. From the germline J gene comes the end of the CDR3, since the read stops 3 residues before it. This chain joins TRBV5-4 and TRBJ1-1; no firm D call. Trimming stripped 0 bases from V and 0 bases from J, with 9 bases between. Germline V gives CDR1 SGHNT, CDR2 YYREEE (reference sequence). The CDR3 loop spans 15 amino acids. The sequenced part of the CDR3 DNA is TGTGCCAGCAGCTTGGACGTGAACATGAACACTGAA. Amino acid sequence: CASSLDVNMNTE. The full CDR3 protein is CASSLDVNMNTEAFF.

This clone was seen repeatedly, ten times or more. The sequenced fragment ends 3 residues before the CDR3 boundary, so the rest is inferred from the germline J gene. V gene TRBV7-2 combines with J gene TRBJ2-4; no firm D call. Trimming removed 4 bases from V and 1 base from J, with 8 bases in between. This CDR3 is built from 14 residues. Germline assignment: CDR1 SGHTA and CDR2 FQGNSA. The sequenced CDR3 bases are TGTGCCAGCAGCTCCCCCGGGGCCAAAAACATT. Amino acid sequence: CASSSPGAKNI. The whole CDR3 is CASSSPGAKNIQYF.

As for this clone: The read terminates 3 residues ahead of where the CDR3 ends, so the germline J gene completes it. The chain is built from TRBV19 and TRBJ2-2; 9 bases are shared with TRBD1. V was pared by 6 bases and J by 4 bases, with 15 bases of the junction left unmatched. The CDR3 spans 18 residues. CDR1 is LNHDA, CDR2 SQIVND, per germline (reference sequence). The CDR3 region is CASRTGDRVKPSTGELFF. The covered CDR3 bases are TGTGCCAGTAGGACGGGGGACAGGGTAAAGCCGAGCACCGGGGAG.

This clone has a count of ten or more. The CDR3 is cut off 3 residues early in the read; its end comes from the germline J gene. This chain joins TRBV6-2 or TRBV6-3 and TRBJ1-6; 7 nucleotides line up with TRBD1. Germline CDR1 and CDR2: MNHEY and SVGEGT. CDR3 length: 15 amino acids. After removal of 6 bases from V and 7 bases from J, the junction contained 9 bases not matched to a gene. The part of the CDR3 DNA that was read is TGTGCCAGCAGAGCCCGGGACAGTTTGAATTCACCC. Its protein is CASRARDSLNSP. The complete CDR3 sequence is CASRARDSLNSPLHF.

This clone was counted at least ten times. The read ends 3 residues early relative to the CDR3; the germline J gene fills the gap. The rearrangement links TRBV5-1 to TRBJ2-1; 11 bases are shared with TRBD2. The V gene end was trimmed by 5 bases and the J gene end by 8 bases; junction bases not matched to a gene: 15. This CDR3 region has 17 residues. Germline V gene sequence: CDR1 SGHRS, CDR2 YFSETQ. The CDR3 loop reads CASRINSGRAKEDEQFF. Incomplete CDR3 DNA: TGCGCCAGCAGAATCAATAGCGGGAGGGCCAAGGAGGATGAG.

This clone was observed at least ten times. The sequenced fragment ends 3 residues before the CDR3 boundary, so the rest is inferred from the germline J gene. The V gene is TRBV30, the J gene TRBJ2-3, with D maybe TRBD1 (6 bases). V lost 0 bases to trimming and J lost 3 bases, with 16 bases between them. The CDR3 has 16 residues. Germline V gene lookup returns CDR1 GTSNPN and CDR2 SVGIG (reference sequence). The CDR3 sequence is CAWSVEGTPSTDTQYF. CDR3 bases read: TGTGCCTGGAGTGTAGAAGGGACACCAAGTACAGATACG.

This clone was recorded at least ten times. Partial CDR3 DNA: TGCAGTGCCCCCGGGACAGAAAAACTACACGACTCCTACGAG. Residues: CSAPGTEKLHDSYE. The CDR3 reads in full as CSAPGTEKLHDSYEQYF. The chain carries TRBV20-1 and TRBJ2-7, with 7 bases fitting TRBD1. The read ends 3 residues shy of where the CDR3 ends; the end is completed using the germline J gene. This CDR3 is 17 amino acids long. V trimming: 6 bases; J trimming: 0 bases; junction bases outside the gene matches: 17. Per the germline V gene, CDR1 is DFQATT and CDR2 is SNEGSKA (reference sequence).

This clone was detected many times. The read halts 3 residues ahead of the CDR3 end, with the missing end drawn from the germline J gene. This rearrangement joins TRBV5-1 to TRBJ1-4; TRBD1 is a possible D gene (6 bases). Deletions cut 4 bases from V and 7 bases from J, with 17 bases between. This CDR3 spans 15 amino acids. CDR1 SGHRS and CDR2 YFSETQ come from the germline V gene. The CDR3 bases that were read are TGCGCCAGCAGCCCGTCGGGGGGCTCAGGTGAAAAA. This translates into CASSPSGGSGEK. The CDR3 in full is CASSPSGGSGEKLFF.

This clone occurred many times. The read is 3 residues too short to cover the CDR3 end, so that end is filled in from the germline J gene. J is TRBJ1-1 and V is TRBV5-1, with a tentative D call TRBD1 (5 bases). Germline V gene sequence: CDR1 SGHRS, CDR2 YFSETQ. Trimming cost V 1 base and J 7 bases, with 5 bases left between them. The CDR3 sequence is 11 residues long. Partial CDR3 DNA: TGCGCCAGCAGCTTGACAGGTGAA. Translating it yields CASSLTGE. In full, the CDR3 reads CASSLTGEAFF.

This clone occurred many times. The read halts 3 residues ahead of the CDR3 end, with the missing end drawn from the germline J gene. The rearrangement uses TRBV18 and TRBJ1-3, with TRBD1 as a possible D gene (5 bases). The V gene's germline CDR1 is KGHSH and CDR2 LQKENI. Trimming stripped 3 bases from V and 7 bases from J, with 13 bases between. The CDR3 loop spans 14 amino acids. Incomplete CDR3 DNA: TGTGCCAGCTCACCGACAGAGACTTCGAACACC. Translated: CASSPTETSNT. The full CDR3 protein reads CASSPTETSNTIYF. The full variable domain, in which reference TRBV18 and TRBJ1-3 provide the parts outside the CDR3, is NAGVMQNPRHLVRRRGQEARLRCSPMKGHSHVYWYRQLPEEGLKFMVYLQKENIIDESGMPKERFSAEFPKEGPSILRIQQVVRGDSAAYFCASSPTETSNTIYFGEGSWLTVV.

The sample holds many counts of this clone. The CDR3 goes on 3 residues after the read ends, and that part is filled in from the germline J gene. The rearrangement joins TRBV12-3 or TRBV12-4 to TRBJ2-7, with 9 positions matching TRBD2. V lost 6 bases, J lost 6 bases, and 6 bases stayed unmatched. This CDR3 region has 13 residues. CDR3 bases read: TGTGCCAGCAGCGACGGACTAGCGTTCGAG. Translated, it gives CASSDGLAFE. The CDR3 in its entirety is CASSDGLAFEQYF.

There are many counts of this clone. Read sequence stops 3 residues before the CDR3 end, and the germline J gene provides the missing end. This sequence joins TRBV7-9 and TRBJ2-7; D unclear. This CDR3 has 15 amino acids. Germline V gene sequence: CDR1 SEHNR, CDR2 FQNEAQ (reference sequence). The ends were cut back, 2 bases at V and 5 bases at J, with 16 bases in the middle. The sequenced CDR3 bases are TGTGCCAGCAGCTTAAGCGCTAGGATAGGTGACGAG. Protein sequence: CASSLSARIGDE. The CDR3 as a whole reads CASSLSARIGDEQYF. Supplemented by reference TRBV7-9 and TRBJ2-7, the full variable domain reads DTGVSQNPRHKITKRGQNVTFRCDPISEHNRLYWYRQTLGQGPEFLTYFQNEAQLEKSRLLSDRFSAERPKGSFSTLEIQRTEQGDSAMYLCASSLSARIGDEQYFGPGTRLTVT.

Note on this clone: The CDR3 end lies 3 residues beyond the end of the read and is filled in from the germline J gene. The gene calls are TRBV11-3 and TRBJ1-3; 7 nucleotides line up with TRBD1. CDR1 is SGHNT, CDR2 YENEEA, per germline. This CDR3 has 14 residues. Trimming removed 2 bases from V and 3 bases from J; junction bases left unmatched: 1. The CDR3 spells CASSLQGDGNTIYF. CDR3 DNA (partial): TGTGCCAGCAGCTTACAGGGGGATGGAAACACC.